A single TCR beta chain is shown here with its context. The data derive from a study of radiotherapy plus CTLA-4 blockade in lung cancer. Libraries were prepared by immunoSEQ multiplex PCR; TCRdb keeps only in-frame clonotypes and omits some of them. The table has around 72,000 clones, around 80% seen once. The CDR3 consists of 14 residues. CDR1 and CDR2 (germline): SGHDN, FVKESK. The junction had 2 bases not matched to a gene; V was cut back by 1 base and J by 4 bases. The genes are TRBV14 and TRBJ1-2, with TRBD1 matching over 8 bases. The origin of this receptor is a human donor with non-small cell lung cancer who had a complete response to radiotherapy plus ipilimumab. The sample consisted of peripheral blood, taken from a patient treated with radiotherapy plus ipilimumab. CDR3 amino acids: CASSQGTGGYGYTF. The CDR3 DNA reads TGTGCCAGCAGCCAAGGTACAGGGGGCTATGGCTACACCTTC.